The 3 T cell receptor beta chains below come from one sample, sequenced in a study of blood T cell repertoires in COVID-19. Here immunoSEQ multiplex PCR was the method, and the copy in TCRdb shows in-frame clones only, minus some. The sample has around 250,000 clones, approximately 85% seen once. Sequencing was carried out using PBMCs or T cells enriched from blood (not recorded which). The receptor source for this set is a woman between 45 and 65 years old with acute COVID-19.

The chain carries TRBV3-1 (or the pseudogene TRBV3-2) and TRBJ1-4, with 8 bases lining up with TRBD1. J lost 8 bases, V lost 4 bases, and 9 bases had no gene match. Germline CDR1 LGHDT, CDR2 YNNKEL (reference sequence). The CDR3 covers 15 residues. This chain's CDR3 is CASSLRTGRGEKLFF. The CDR3 DNA follows: TGTGCCAGCAGCCTCCGGACAGGGCGGGGAGAAAAACTGTTTTTT.

The CDR3 spells CASSPSEGNQPQHF. The CDR3, as DNA: TGTGCCAGCTCACCATCGGAGGGAAATCAGCCCCAGCATTTT. The V and J genes are TRBV18 and TRBJ1-5; D is ambiguous. Trimming removed 2 bases from V and 4 bases from J, with 9 bases in between. This CDR3 is 14 amino acids long. Germline CDR1 reads KGHSH; CDR2 reads LQKENI.

This chain uses TRBV27 with TRBJ1-2, with 7 positions matching TRBD1. The junction had 6 bases not matched to a gene; V was cut back by 4 bases and J by 4 bases. The CDR3 loop spans 14 amino acids. Germline V lookup: CDR1 MNHEY, CDR2 SMNVEV (reference sequence). CDR3 DNA: TGTGCCAGCAGTTCCTCGGGACAGCGCTATGGCTACACCTTC. Translation: CASSSSGQRYGYTF.